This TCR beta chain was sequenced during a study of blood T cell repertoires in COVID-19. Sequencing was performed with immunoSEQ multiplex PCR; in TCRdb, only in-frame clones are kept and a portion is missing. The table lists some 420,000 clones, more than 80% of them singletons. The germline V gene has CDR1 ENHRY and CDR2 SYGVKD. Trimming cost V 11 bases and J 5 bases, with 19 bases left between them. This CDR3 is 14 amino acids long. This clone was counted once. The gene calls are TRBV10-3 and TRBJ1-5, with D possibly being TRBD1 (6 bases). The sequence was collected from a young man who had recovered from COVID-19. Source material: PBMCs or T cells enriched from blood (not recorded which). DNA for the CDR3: TGTGCCTCTCAGGGGCAGGATCTCTATCAGCCCCAGCATTTT. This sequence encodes CASQGQDLYQPQHF.